The source of this TCR beta chain is a study of molecular identifiers for immune sequencing clone quantification. Trimming at V came to 9 bases and at J to 2 bases, leaving 11 bases not matched to a gene. Germline CDR1 and CDR2: KGHDR and SFDVKD. The CDR3 has 16 amino acids. This clonotype turned up a few times. MiXCR, run by TCRdb on the PCR reads, gives a single entry per CDR3 protein. The sample has about 640,000 distinct CDR3 sequences, 15% to 20% seen once. The V gene is TRBV24-1, the J gene TRBJ2-3, with 9 bases fitting TRBD1. This clonotype was obtained from a human donor in good health. Some libraries in this study had Jurkat cell RNA spiked in. Material for sequencing was naive CD8+ T cells from blood, with Jurkat cell RNA spiked in. Subset in this sample: FACS-sorted CD8+CD4-CCR7+CD45RA+ naive T cells. The CDR3 protein is CATGDPGQGDTDTQYF. CDR3 nucleotide sequence: TGTGCCACCGGCGATCCGGGACAGGGCGACACAGATACGCAGTATTTT.